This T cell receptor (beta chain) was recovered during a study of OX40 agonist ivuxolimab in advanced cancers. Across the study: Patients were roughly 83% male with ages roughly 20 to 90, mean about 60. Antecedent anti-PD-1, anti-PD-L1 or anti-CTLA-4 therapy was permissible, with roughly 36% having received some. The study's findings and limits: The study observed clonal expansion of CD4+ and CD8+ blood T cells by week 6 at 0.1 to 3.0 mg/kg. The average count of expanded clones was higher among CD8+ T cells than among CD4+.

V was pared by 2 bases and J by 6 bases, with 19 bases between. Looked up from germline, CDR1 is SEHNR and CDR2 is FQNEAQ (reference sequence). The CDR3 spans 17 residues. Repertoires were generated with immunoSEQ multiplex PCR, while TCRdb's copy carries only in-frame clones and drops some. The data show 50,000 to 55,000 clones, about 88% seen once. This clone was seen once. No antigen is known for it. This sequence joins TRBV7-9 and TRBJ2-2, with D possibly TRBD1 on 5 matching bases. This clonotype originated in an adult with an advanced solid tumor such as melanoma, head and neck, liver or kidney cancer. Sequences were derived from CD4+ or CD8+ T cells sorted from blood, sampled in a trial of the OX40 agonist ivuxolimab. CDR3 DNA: TGTGCCAGCAGCTTACTACAGGCGCCGTATGGACCCGGGGAGCTGTTTTTT. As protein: CASSLLQAPYGPGELFF.